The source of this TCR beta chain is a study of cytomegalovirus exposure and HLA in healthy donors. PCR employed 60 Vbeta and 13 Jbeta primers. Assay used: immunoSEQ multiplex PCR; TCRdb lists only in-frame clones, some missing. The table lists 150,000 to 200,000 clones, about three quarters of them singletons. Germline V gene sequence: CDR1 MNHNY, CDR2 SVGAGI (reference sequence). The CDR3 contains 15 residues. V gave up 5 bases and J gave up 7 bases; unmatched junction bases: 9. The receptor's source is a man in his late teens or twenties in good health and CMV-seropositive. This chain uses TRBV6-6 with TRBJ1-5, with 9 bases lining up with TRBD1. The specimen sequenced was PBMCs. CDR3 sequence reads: CASSGAGTGQQPQHF. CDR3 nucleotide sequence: TGTGCCAGCAGTGGTGCCGGGACAGGGCAGCAGCCCCAGCATTTT.